The 3 T cell receptor beta chains reported below all come from one sample, sequenced in a study of shared clonotypes between healthy human individuals. Measured with immunoSEQ multiplex PCR; TCRdb has only the in-frame clones, and not every one. Found here are some 450,000 clones, roughly three quarters of them singletons; the top ten hold approximately 12%. Sequenced sample: PBMCs. The origin of the receptors is a woman in her forties in good health. Some clones in this sample may be carry-over from other donors' samples.

This chain connects TRBV6-1 to TRBJ2-2; perhaps TRBD2 as D (7 bases). Germline CDR1 reads MNHNS; CDR2 reads SASEGT. V gave up 4 bases and J gave up 6 bases, with 24 bases separating them. The CDR3 runs 18 residues. CDR3 region: CASSVLGGGPSRPGELFF. CDR3 nucleotides: TGTGCCAGCAGTGTCCTGGGGGGGGGCCCCTCAAGGCCCGGGGAGCTGTTTTTT.

V is TRBV7-8 and J is TRBJ2-7; 8 bases agree with TRBD1. The CDR3 length is 14 residues. The trim removed 5 bases at V and 2 bases at J, leaving 5 bases unmatched. Germline lookup yields CDR1 SGHVS and CDR2 FQNEAQ. The chain's CDR3 is CASSQQGVPYEQYF. The CDR3 nucleotides read TGTGCCAGCAGCCAACAGGGGGTACCCTACGAGCAGTACTTC.

The table lists this clone with a count of one. Only one base separates this from a far larger clonotype, so it likely reflects a read error. The V gene is TRBV20-1, the J gene TRBJ1-2; no clear D. The CDR3 spans 11 residues. Germline lookup yields CDR1 DFQATT and CDR2 SNEGSKA (reference sequence). The CDR3 nucleotides read TGCGGTGCCAAGGACGAACGAGGCTACACCTTC. Its translation: CGAKDERGYTF.